A single sample is the source of the 19 T cell receptor beta chains below, sequenced in a study of CD8 T cells in ankylosing spondylitis. Overall study findings and caveats: A TCR beta motif of 7 to 9 highly homologous variants seemed to mark ankylosing spondylitis blood.

The antigens for these receptors are not known. In TCRdb, the 5' RACE reads were re-called with MiXCR into one record per CDR3 protein. Of almost 400,000 distinct CDR3 sequences listed, about a fifth were seen once; the top ten hold roughly 16%. Specimen: blood, either unsorted or a sorted T cell fraction (not recorded which). All receptors come from a male donor with ankylosing spondylitis.

The chain employs TRBV7-8 and TRBJ2-3; maybe TRBD2 (6 bases). Per the germline V gene, CDR1 is SGHVS and CDR2 is FQNEAQ. V dropped 4 bases and J dropped 12 bases, with 14 bases sitting between them. The CDR3 extends over 12 amino acids. CDR3 residues: CASSSWWREQYF. The CDR3 coding sequence is TGTGCCAGCAGCTCATGGTGGAGGGAACAGTATTTT.

The V and J genes are TRBV29-1 and TRBJ2-3; TRBD1 matches 11 bases. The trim removed 7 bases at V and 6 bases at J, leaving 9 bases unmatched. Germline CDR1 reads SQVTM; CDR2 reads ANQGSEA. The CDR3 totals 14 residues. CDR3 amino acids: CSGSGTGGTDTQYF. The DNA of the CDR3 is TGCAGCGGTTCCGGGACAGGGGGTACGGATACGCAGTATTTT.

V gene TRBV4-2 combines with J gene TRBJ2-1; no firm D call. With 4 bases removed from V and 6 bases from J, the gap between germline ends came to 25 bases. The CDR3 contains 18 residues. Germline CDR1 LGHNA, CDR2 YNFKEQ. The CDR3 region is CASSPGLIGPQEGNEQFF. The DNA for the CDR3 is TGTGCCAGCAGCCCCGGGCTTATCGGTCCCCAGGAAGGCAATGAGCAGTTCTTC.

In its sample, this clonotype was seen a few times. The CDR3 here is CSVEERLAGGGTQYF. The CDR3 bases are TGCAGCGTTGAAGAGAGGCTAGCGGGAGGAGGTACGCAGTATTTT. The chain couples TRBV29-1 to TRBJ2-3; 11 bases are a match to TRBD2. The trim removed 0 bases at V and 8 bases at J, leaving 7 bases unmatched. This CDR3 region has 15 residues. Germline V gene lookup returns CDR1 SQVTM and CDR2 ANQGSEA.

V and J are TRBV5-1 and TRBJ2-5, with 12 bases matching TRBD2. Trimming at V came to 0 bases and at J to 4 bases, leaving 7 bases not matched to a gene. The germline gives CDR1 SGHRS, CDR2 YFSETQ. The CDR3 totals 17 residues. The CDR3 loop reads CASSLDLAGGNRETQYF. DNA for the CDR3: TGCGCCAGCAGCTTGGACCTAGCGGGAGGGAATCGAGAGACCCAGTACTTC.

This chain uses TRBV7-6 with TRBJ2-2; the D gene is possibly TRBD2 (6 bases). The CDR3 totals 14 residues. CDR1 and CDR2 from the germline V gene are SGHVS and FNYEAQ. V was shortened by 4 bases and J by 6 bases, with 12 bases between the two germline ends. The CDR3 reads CASSSGRGAGELFF. The CDR3, as DNA: TGTGCCAGCAGCTCGGGGCGCGGGGCCGGGGAGCTGTTTTTT.

This clonotype occurred a few times. The chain is built from TRBV12-3 or TRBV12-4 and TRBJ2-1; 14 positions agree with TRBD2. The trim removed 11 bases at V and 4 bases at J, leaving 4 bases unmatched. The CDR3 has 14 residues. The CDR3 region is CAGGTSGRYNEQFF. The DNA for the CDR3 is TGTGCCGGGGGGACTAGCGGGAGATACAATGAGCAGTTCTTC.

This clonotype was counted a few times. The rearrangement joins TRBV12-3 or TRBV12-4 to TRBJ1-1; D is unresolved. V lost 1 base and J lost 7, with 10 bases in between. This CDR3 is 13 amino acids long. CDR3 in amino acids: CASSLGQPYEAFF. DNA of the CDR3: TGTGCCAGCAGTTTAGGACAACCTTATGAAGCTTTCTTT.

This clonotype came up a few times. The gene calls are TRBV20-1 and TRBJ1-2; 9 bases are shared with TRBD1. V shed 4 bases, J shed 8 bases, and the junction held 5 bases outside the gene matches. This CDR3 comprises 12 residues. CDR1 DFQATT and CDR2 SNEGSKA come from the germline V gene (reference sequence). CDR3 nucleotides: TGCAGTGCTATTACAGGGGGCGGAGGCTACACCTTC. Protein sequence: CSAITGGGGYTF.

This clonotype was seen more than once but under ten times. This chain uses TRBV15 with TRBJ1-5; D not certain. CDR1 is LNHNV and CDR2 is YYDKDF in the germline V gene (reference sequence). This CDR3 region has 15 residues. V was cut by 1 base and J by 0 bases, with 7 bases left in between. Here the CDR3 reads CATSRGVLSNQPQHF. Here the CDR3 DNA reads TGTGCCACCAGCAGAGGGGTACTTAGCAATCAGCCCCAGCATTTT.

The chain is built from TRBV6-1 and TRBJ2-3, with D unresolved. Between the trimmed V and J ends, which lost 7 bases and 0 bases, there was a span of 8 bases. Germline-derived CDR1 and CDR2 are MNHNS and SASEGT. The CDR3 runs 13 residues. CDR3 coding DNA: TGTGCCAGCATGGATCCTAGCACAGATACGCAGTATTTT. Its protein product is CASMDPSTDTQYF.

The chain combines TRBV25-1 with TRBJ1-4, with a weak D call TRBD1 (6 bases). The germline V and J ends were trimmed by 3 bases and 3 bases, with 8 bases remaining between them. Germline V CDR1 and CDR2: MGHDK, SYGVNS. CDR3 length equals 14 residues. The CDR3 coding sequence is TGTGCCAGCAGTGATCGGACAGCTAATGAAAAACTGTTTTTT. This translates into CASSDRTANEKLFF.

The chain recombines TRBV6-5 with TRBJ2-5; perhaps TRBD2 as D (6 bases). The length of the CDR3 is 14 residues. Germline V gene sequence: CDR1 MNHEY, CDR2 SVGAGI. V was pared by 0 bases and J by 3 bases, with 8 bases between. The CDR3 loop is CASSYSWGEETQYF. CDR3 nucleotides: TGTGCCAGCAGTTACTCTTGGGGGGAAGAGACCCAGTACTTC.

This clonotype was seen a handful of times. V gene TRBV5-1 combines with J gene TRBJ2-7, with a tentative D call TRBD1 (5 bases). Deletions cut 4 bases from V and 6 bases from J, with 8 bases between. CDR1 is SGHRS and CDR2 is YFSETQ in the germline V gene. The CDR3 length is 11 residues. The chain's CDR3 is CASSVGPEQYF. The CDR3 nucleotides are TGCGCCAGCAGCGTGGGGCCCGAGCAGTACTTC.

This clonotype was observed many times. The chain carries TRBV3-1 and TRBJ1-5; no firm D call. V was clipped by 0 bases and J by 6 bases, with 6 bases between them. Germline CDR1 LGHDT, CDR2 YNNKEL (reference sequence). The CDR3 contains 13 residues. This CDR3 is CASSQDLVQPQHF. The CDR3 DNA reads as TGTGCCAGCAGCCAAGATTTGGTTCAGCCCCAGCATTTT.

V is TRBV20-1 and J is TRBJ2-7; a weak D match, TRBD1 (6 bases). With 4 bases removed from V and 4 bases from J, the gap between germline ends came to 17 bases. Per the germline V gene, CDR1 is DFQATT and CDR2 is SNEGSKA (reference sequence). The CDR3 covers 14 residues. The CDR3: CSATQGTGSYEQYF. The CDR3, as DNA: TGCAGTGCTACCCAGGGGACGGGATCGTACGAGCAGTACTTC.

In nucleotides, the CDR3 is TGTGCCAGCAGCAATGAGTCTAGAGGTGGCTACACCTTC. It codes for CASSNESRGGYTF. The rearrangement links TRBV21-1 to TRBJ1-2. TRBV21-1 is termed a pseudogene. The CDR3 extends over 13 amino acids.

This clonotype has just a few counts. The J gene is TRBJ2-1, the V gene TRBV2; a weak D match, TRBD2 (5 bases). Between the trimmed V and J ends, which lost 6 bases and 6 bases, there was a span of 15 bases. The CDR3 contains 14 residues. The V gene's germline CDR1 is SNHLY and CDR2 FYNNEI. CDR3 sequence: CASRDRETSNEQFF. DNA for the CDR3: TGTGCCAGCAGGGACCGGGAAACTTCCAATGAGCAGTTCTTC.

This chain joins TRBV5-1 and TRBJ1-4; D may be TRBD1 (5 bases). Germline V gene data show CDR1 as SGHRS and CDR2 as YFSETQ. The CDR3 extends over 15 amino acids. V dropped 0 bases and J dropped 8 bases, with 14 bases sitting between them. The DNA of the CDR3 is TGCGCCAGCAGCTTGGCCGGCCAACAGGAGGAAAAACTGTTTTTT. It encodes CASSLAGQQEEKLFF.